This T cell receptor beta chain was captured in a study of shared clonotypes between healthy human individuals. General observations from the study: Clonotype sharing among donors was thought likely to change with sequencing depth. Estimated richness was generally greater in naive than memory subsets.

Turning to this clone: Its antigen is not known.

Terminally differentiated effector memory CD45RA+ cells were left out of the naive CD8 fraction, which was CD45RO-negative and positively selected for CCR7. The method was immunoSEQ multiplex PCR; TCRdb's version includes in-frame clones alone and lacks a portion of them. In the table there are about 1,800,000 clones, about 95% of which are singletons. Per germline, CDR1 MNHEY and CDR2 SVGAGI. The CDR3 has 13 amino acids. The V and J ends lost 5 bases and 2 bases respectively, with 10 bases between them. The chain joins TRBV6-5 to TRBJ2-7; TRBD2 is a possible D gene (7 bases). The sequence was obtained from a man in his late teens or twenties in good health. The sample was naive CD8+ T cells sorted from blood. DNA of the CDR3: TGTGCCAGCAGTGAGGGGGGGCCCTACGAGCAGTACTTC. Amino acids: CASSEGGPYEQYF.